Following are 7 T cell receptor beta chains from one sample sequenced in a study of shared clonotypes between healthy human individuals. Some clones are missing from TCRdb's copy, which holds only in-frame ones; the method was immunoSEQ multiplex PCR. The sample lists 650,000 to 700,000 clones, about nine tenths occurring once. Sequenced sample: memory CD8+ T cells from PBMCs. Stated subset: CD45RO+ cells pooled with CCR7-negative TemRA cells. These receptors came from a man aged 18 to 30 in good health. Some clones in this sample may be carry-over from other donors' samples.

The count of this clone is one. This rearrangement joins TRBV5-1 to TRBJ2-2; D is unclear. The germline V and J ends were trimmed by 1 base and 5 bases, with 9 bases remaining between them. CDR1 is SGHRS and CDR2 is YFSETQ in the germline V gene. This CDR3 is 14 amino acids long. The CDR3 DNA is TGCGCCAGCAGCTTGTACCCGACAACCGGGGAGCTGTTTTTT. Translated, it gives CASSLYPTTGELFF.

The chain recombines TRBV27 with TRBJ2-1; unclear D gene. The CDR3 consists of 11 residues. Per the germline V gene, CDR1 is MNHEY and CDR2 is SMNVEV (reference sequence). V lost 10 bases and J 4 bases, leaving 8 bases between the germline ends. CDR3 sequence reads: CAIRKYNEQFF. CDR3 nucleotides: TGTGCCATCAGAAAATACAATGAGCAGTTCTTC.

This clone was observed a handful of times. The V gene is TRBV4-2, the J gene TRBJ1-2; maybe TRBD1 (6 bases). The germline V gene encodes CDR1 LGHNA and CDR2 YNFKEQ. Deletions cut 1 base from V and 9 bases from J, with 12 bases between. The CDR3 has 13 residues. CDR3 sequence (DNA): TGTGCCAGCAGCCAAGTACAGGGCCTCAGCTACACCTTC. Protein sequence: CASSQVQGLSYTF.

The chain combines TRBV11-2 with TRBJ2-1, with D hard to call. V gave up 5 bases and J gave up 0 bases, with 8 bases separating them. The CDR3 covers 14 residues. Looked up from germline, CDR1 is SGHAT and CDR2 is FQNNGV. CDR3 region: CASSVEGSYNEQFF. CDR3 DNA: TGTGCCAGCAGCGTTGAAGGCTCCTACAATGAGCAGTTCTTC.

The chain is built from TRBV29-1 and TRBJ2-5, with TRBD1 matching 11 bases. The DNA matches TRBJ2-7 better at its end, which makes the J call doubtful. Germline-derived CDR1 and CDR2 are SQVTM and ANQGSEA. The CDR3 has 14 residues. CDR3 in amino acids: CSVEGTGGSYEQYF. The CDR3 nucleotides read TGCAGCGTTGAGGGGACAGGGGGCTCCTACGAGCAGTACTTC.

V is TRBV19 and J is TRBJ2-1, with 7 bases matching TRBD2. Germline V gene sequence: CDR1 LNHDA, CDR2 SQIVND (reference sequence). The trim removed 4 bases at V and 8 bases at J, leaving 11 bases unmatched. The CDR3 loop spans 15 amino acids. CDR3 DNA: TGTGCCAGTAGTACCGGGACTACCGGTTTTTATGAGCAGTTCTTC. Its protein is CASSTGTTGFYEQFF.

The chain joins TRBV28 to TRBJ1-2; D remains unclear. The CDR3 runs to 17 residues. Trimming shortened V by 8 bases and J by 3 bases, and 25 bases separated the two germline ends. Germline V lookup: CDR1 MDHEN, CDR2 SYDVKM. CDR3 in DNA: TGTGCCAGCTTCATGATATCTGGGCGCGCCCCTGACTATGGCTACACCTTC. Its translation is CASFMISGRAPDYGYTF.